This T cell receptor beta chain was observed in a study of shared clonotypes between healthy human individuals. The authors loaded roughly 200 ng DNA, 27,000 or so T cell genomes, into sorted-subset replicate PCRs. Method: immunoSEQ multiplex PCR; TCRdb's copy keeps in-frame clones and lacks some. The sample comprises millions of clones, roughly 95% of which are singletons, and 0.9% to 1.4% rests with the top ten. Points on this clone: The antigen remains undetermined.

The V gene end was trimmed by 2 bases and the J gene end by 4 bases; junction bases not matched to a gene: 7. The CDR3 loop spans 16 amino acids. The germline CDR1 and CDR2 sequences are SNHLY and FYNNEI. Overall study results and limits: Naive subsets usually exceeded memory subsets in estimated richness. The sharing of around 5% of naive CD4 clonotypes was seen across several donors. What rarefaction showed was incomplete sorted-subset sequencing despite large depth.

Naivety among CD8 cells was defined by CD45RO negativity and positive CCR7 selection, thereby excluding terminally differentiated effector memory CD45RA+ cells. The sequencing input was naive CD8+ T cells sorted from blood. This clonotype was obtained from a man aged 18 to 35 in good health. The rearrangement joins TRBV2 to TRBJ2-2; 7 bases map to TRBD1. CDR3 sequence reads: CASSERRQGGTGELFF. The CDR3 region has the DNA TGTGCCAGCAGTGAAAGGAGACAGGGTGGCACCGGGGAGCTGTTTTTT.